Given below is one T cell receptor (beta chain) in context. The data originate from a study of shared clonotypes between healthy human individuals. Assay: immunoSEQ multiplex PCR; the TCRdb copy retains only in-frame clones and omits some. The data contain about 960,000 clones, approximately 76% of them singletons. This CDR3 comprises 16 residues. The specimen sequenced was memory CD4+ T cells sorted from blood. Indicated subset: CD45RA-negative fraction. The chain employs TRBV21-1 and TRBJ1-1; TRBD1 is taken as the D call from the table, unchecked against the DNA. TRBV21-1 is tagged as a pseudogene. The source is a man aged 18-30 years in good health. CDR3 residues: CASSKVGTDRNTEAFF. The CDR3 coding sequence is TGTGCCAGCAGCAAAGTTGGTACAGATAGGAACACTGAAGCTTTCTTT.